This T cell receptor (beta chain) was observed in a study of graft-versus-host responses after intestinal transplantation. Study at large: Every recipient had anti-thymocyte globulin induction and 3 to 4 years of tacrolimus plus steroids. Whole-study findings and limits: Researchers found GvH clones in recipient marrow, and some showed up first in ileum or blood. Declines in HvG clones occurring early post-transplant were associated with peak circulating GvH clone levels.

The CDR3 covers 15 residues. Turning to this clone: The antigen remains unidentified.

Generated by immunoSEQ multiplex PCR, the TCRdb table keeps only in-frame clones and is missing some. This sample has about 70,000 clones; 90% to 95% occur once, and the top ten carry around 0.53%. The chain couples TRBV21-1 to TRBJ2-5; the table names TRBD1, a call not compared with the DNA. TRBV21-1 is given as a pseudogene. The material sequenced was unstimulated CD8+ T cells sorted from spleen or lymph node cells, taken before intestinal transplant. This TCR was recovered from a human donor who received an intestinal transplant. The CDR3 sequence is CASSPQDRAKETQYF. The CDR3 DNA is TGTGCCAGCAGCCCGCAGGACAGGGCAAAAGAGACCCAGTACTTC.